Detailed here is one T cell receptor beta chain. In its sample, this clonotype was seen once. Its antigen is currently not known. No much larger clone exists at a distance of one base, and base qualities are not known. One read offers little support. Peripheral blood CD8+ and CD4+ T cells from healthy donors, Susac syndrome patients and multiple sclerosis patients were profiled by high-throughput TCR beta sequencing. The healthy donors served as controls matched for age and sex. Bulk CD8+ and CD4+ T cells were purified by magnetic negative isolation, while CD8+ TEMRA cells were enriched using FACS. Blood was collected in EDTA tubes and processed within 24 hours, with PBMCs isolated through density gradient centrifugation. PBMCs intended for TCR sequencing were cryopreserved in liquid nitrogen and thawed later in a water bath at 37 degrees C. Purity of sorted or isolated CD4+, CD8+ and CD8+ TEMRA cells was at least 90%.

The sample originates from a study of CD8 T cells in Susac syndrome (dated by TCRdb to about 2019). Concerning the study at large: Whether CD8+ T cell activation and differentiation in Susac syndrome was antigen driven was tested using repertoire sequencing. The paper's findings and limits, for the study overall: The number of individuals in the TCR sequencing and HLA analysis was recognized as being relatively small.

The CDR3 measures 15 amino acids from cysteine to phenylalanine. The entry retains the CDR3 DNA only, 45 bases that are in frame from base 1. For CDR1 and CDR2, the germline V gene lists SGDLS and YYNGEE. After removal of 4 bases from V and 5 bases from J, the junction retains 11 bases not matched to a gene. RNA was extracted using the RNeasy kit, and roughly 0.5 to 1 microgram was reverse transcribed with random hexamers. The immunoSEQ multiplex PCR assay, covering 54 Vbeta and 13 Jbeta segments, was used to amplify TCR beta CDR3 regions. PCR amplification bias was corrected by using a synthetic template baseline for primer optimization and computational correction. The source study handled its data this way. Reads were annotated to V, D and J genes per IMGT and analyzed with immunoSEQ Analyzer, keeping only productive sequences. Clonality was calculated as one minus the Shannon entropy normalized by log2 of the number of productive unique sequences. Public and private clones were assessed among the 100 most prevalent clones of each patient and control. Clones were defined as Susac-specific when absent from the healthy and MS cohorts, from fewer than 1,200 published viral clones and from other ImmuneACCESS disease sequences. The public reads were reprocessed in TCRdb via fastp at Q25 and MiXCR, keeping in-frame beta chains. Each entry merges the rows of one CDR3 protein and shows their most common DNA and genes. For this entry, the V and J calls and clone size follow TCRdb and not the study's own pipeline. The table for this sample lists about 160,000 distinct CDR3 sequences; 93% of them were counted only once. Just over 0.13% of the sample lies in the top ten.

The V and J genes are TRBV9 and TRBJ2-7, and TRBD1 matches 8 of the central bases. The sequence came from a human donor in good health. Sequencing used CD4+ T cells from PBMCs. The nucleotides read TGTGCCAGCAGCTTTGGGGCAGGGGGCAGGAACGAGCAGTACTTC. It specifies CASSFGAGGRNEQYF.